Given below is one T cell receptor beta chain in context. This CDR3 is 14 amino acids long. Trimming took 7 bases from V and 3 from J, leaving 14 bases between them. This record belongs to a study of blood T cell repertoires in COVID-19. Across the study: Material from acute and convalescent COVID-19 was sourced from the United States, Italy and Spain. PBMCs, B-cell-depleted T cells, or T cells were the source of the cDNA or gDNA that made up the material.

Under the authors' procedure: Counts of nucleated cells, estimated from reference gene primer amplification, were obtained. Produced via immunoSEQ multiplex PCR; TCRdb's table is partial and in-frame only. For V, J and clone size, that table is used; D and trimming come from the DNA. The data contain some 130,000 clones, about 88% of them singletons. Sequenced: peripheral blood. V gene TRBV5-3 combines with J gene TRBJ1-5; the D gene is possibly TRBD1 (6 bases). TRBV5-3 has ORF status, its function being uncertain. The source is a woman aged 80 or over with acute or convalescent COVID-19. The CDR3 reads CARGLTGPNQPQHF. CDR3 in DNA: TGTGCCAGAGGCCTGACAGGCCCCAATCAGCCCCAGCATTTT.